This TCR beta chain was sequenced for a study of blood T cell repertoires in COVID-19. About the research overall: The United States, Italy and Spain provided the acute and convalescent COVID-19 samples. In each case, the material was cDNA or gDNA derived from T cells, B-cell-depleted T cells, or PBMCs.

Original analysis: Reference gene primers were amplified, and this amplification served to estimate nucleated cell counts. The assay was immunoSEQ multiplex PCR, and TCRdb's table has in-frame clones only and misses some. D and trimming were read from the DNA, whereas the V and J calls and clone size are those reported in that table. The sample consists of 90,000 to 150,000 clones, roughly nine tenths of them appearing once. The clonotype originates from a human donor in a cohort sampled during active COVID-19. Sequences were obtained from peripheral blood.

The CDR3 DNA sequence: TGTGCCAGCAGCTTAGATGACAGAGATAATGGCTACACCTTC. This translates into CASSLDDRDNGYTF. This rearrangement joins TRBV11-1 to TRBJ1-2, with D perhaps TRBD1 (5 bases). The V end was cut by 1 base, the J end by 6 bases, with 12 bases between. CDR1 and CDR2 from the germline V gene are SGHAT and FQDESV (reference sequence). The CDR3 has 14 amino acids.